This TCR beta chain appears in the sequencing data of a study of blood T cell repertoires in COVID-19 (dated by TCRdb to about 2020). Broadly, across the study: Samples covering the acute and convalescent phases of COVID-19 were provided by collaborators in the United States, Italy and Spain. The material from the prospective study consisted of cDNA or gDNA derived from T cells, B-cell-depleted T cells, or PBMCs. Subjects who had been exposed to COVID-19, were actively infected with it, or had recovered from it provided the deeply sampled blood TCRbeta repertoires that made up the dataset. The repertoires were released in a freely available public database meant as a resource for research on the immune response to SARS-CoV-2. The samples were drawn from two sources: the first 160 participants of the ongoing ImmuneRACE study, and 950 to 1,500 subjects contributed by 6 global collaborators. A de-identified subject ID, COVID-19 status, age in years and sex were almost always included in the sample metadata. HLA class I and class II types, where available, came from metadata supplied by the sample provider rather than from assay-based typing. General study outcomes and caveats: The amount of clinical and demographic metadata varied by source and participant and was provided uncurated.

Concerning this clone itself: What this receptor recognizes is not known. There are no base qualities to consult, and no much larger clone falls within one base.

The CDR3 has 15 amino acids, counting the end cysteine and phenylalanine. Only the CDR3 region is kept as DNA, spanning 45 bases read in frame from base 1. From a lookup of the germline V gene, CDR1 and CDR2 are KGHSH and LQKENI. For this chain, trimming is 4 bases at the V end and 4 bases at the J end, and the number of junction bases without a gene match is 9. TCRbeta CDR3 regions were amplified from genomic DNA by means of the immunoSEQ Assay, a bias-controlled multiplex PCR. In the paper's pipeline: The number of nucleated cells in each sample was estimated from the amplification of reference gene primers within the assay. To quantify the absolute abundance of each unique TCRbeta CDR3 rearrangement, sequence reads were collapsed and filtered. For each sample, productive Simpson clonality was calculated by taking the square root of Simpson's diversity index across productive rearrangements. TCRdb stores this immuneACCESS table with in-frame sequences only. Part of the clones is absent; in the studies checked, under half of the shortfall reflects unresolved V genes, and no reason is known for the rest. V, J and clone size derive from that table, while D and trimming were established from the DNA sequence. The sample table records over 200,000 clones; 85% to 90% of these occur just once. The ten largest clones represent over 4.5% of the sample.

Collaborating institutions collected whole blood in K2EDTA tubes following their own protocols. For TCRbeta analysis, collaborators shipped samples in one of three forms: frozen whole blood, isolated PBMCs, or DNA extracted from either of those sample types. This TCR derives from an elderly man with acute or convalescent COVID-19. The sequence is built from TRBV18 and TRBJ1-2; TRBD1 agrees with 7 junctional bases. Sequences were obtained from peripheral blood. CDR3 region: CASSLASGTAYGYTF. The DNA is TGTGCCAGCTCACTAGCCTCCGGGACAGCCTATGGCTACACCTTC.